A single sample is the source of the 32 T cell receptor beta chains below, sequenced in a study of shared clonotypes between healthy human individuals. Naivety among CD8 cells was defined by CD45RO negativity and positive CCR7 selection, thereby excluding terminally differentiated effector memory CD45RA+ cells. Profiling relied on immunoSEQ multiplex PCR, and the TCRdb table lists in-frame clones only, not all of them. The profile shows roughly 590,000 clones, roughly 95% of them singletons. Sequenced: naive CD8+ T cells sorted from blood. The receptors derive from a woman aged 25-40 years in good health.

V is TRBV6-4 and J is TRBJ2-4; possibly TRBD2 for D (5 bases). Germline lookup yields CDR1 MRHNA and CDR2 SNTAGT. Trimming took off 8 bases at V and 3 bases at J, with 14 bases between the two ends. This CDR3 region has 14 residues. CDR3 loop: CASGKRDFKNIQYF. DNA of the CDR3: TGTGCCAGCGGGAAGAGGGATTTCAAAAACATTCAGTACTTC.

The rearrangement uses TRBV28 and TRBJ1-1, with D maybe TRBD1 (5 bases). The length of the CDR3 is 14 residues. CDR1 MDHEN and CDR2 SYDVKM come from the germline V gene. Trimming took off 5 bases at V and 5 bases at J, with 15 bases between the two ends. The DNA for the CDR3 is TGTGCCAGCAGTCCCCCGGGGACCCTGACTGAAGCTTTCTTT. Its translation: CASSPPGTLTEAFF.

The chain carries TRBV5-1 and TRBJ1-6, with D unclear. The CDR3 is 15 amino acids. Deletions cut 0 bases from V and 4 bases from J, with 8 bases between. The germline V gene encodes CDR1 SGHRS and CDR2 YFSETQ. For the CDR3, the DNA is TGCGCCAGCAGCTTGGGCCAGGCATATAATTCACCCCTCCACTTT. It is translated as CASSLGQAYNSPLHF.

The chain links TRBV7-9 to TRBJ1-4, with D perhaps matching TRBD1 (6 bases). CDR1 is SEHNR and CDR2 is FQNEAQ in the germline V gene (reference sequence). Trimming took 1 base from V and 0 from J, leaving 15 bases between them. The CDR3 extends over 18 amino acids. CDR3 DNA: TGTGCCAGCAGCTTAGGTGCAGGGGACCCTGCAACTAATGAAAAACTGTTTTTT. Its translation is CASSLGAGDPATNEKLFF.

CDR3 in amino acids: CASSHLRGTVNSPLHF. In nucleotides, the CDR3 is TGCGCCAGCAGCCATCTACGTGGGACAGTAAATTCACCCCTCCACTTT. The rearrangement joins TRBV4-1 to TRBJ1-6; 7 bases agree with TRBD1. The germline V gene has CDR1 MGHRA and CDR2 YSYEKL. Unmatched junction bases numbered 9, after V lost 3 bases and J lost 7 bases. This CDR3 is built from 16 residues.

The chain is built from TRBV2 and TRBJ1-2, with TRBD1 as a possible D gene (5 bases). The CDR3 contains 14 residues. Germline CDR1 reads SNHLY; CDR2 reads FYNNEI. V lost 3 bases and J 4 bases, leaving 12 bases between the germline ends. The CDR3 DNA reads as TGTGCCAGCAGTGACACGAAGGGACCCTATGGCTACACCTTC. Residues: CASSDTKGPYGYTF.

This rearrangement joins TRBV5-8 to TRBJ1-4; D call uncertain. Looked up from germline, CDR1 is SGHTS and CDR2 is YDEGEE. V was trimmed by 6 bases and J by 4 bases, leaving 13 bases between them. This CDR3 is built from 14 residues. CDR3 sequence (DNA): TGTGCCAGCAACCATGGGCCGTATAATGAAAAACTGTTTTTT. It is translated as CASNHGPYNEKLFF.

The gene calls are TRBV28 and TRBJ2-1; D is unresolved. The V end was cut by 5 bases, the J end by 9 bases, with 11 bases between. CDR3 length: 12 residues. Per germline, CDR1 MDHEN and CDR2 SYDVKM. CDR3 in DNA: TGTGCCAGCAGTCTAGTTATCGGTGAGCAGTTCTTC. This codes for CASSLVIGEQFF.

The V gene is TRBV13, the J gene TRBJ2-3; 10 bases are a match to TRBD1. CDR3 length: 16 residues. With 4 bases clipped from V and 3 bases from J, the junction kept 7 bases outside the gene matches. Germline CDR1 and CDR2: PRHDT and FYEKMQ (reference sequence). The CDR3 sequence is CASSSIRDRGTDTQYF. The CDR3 coding sequence is TGTGCCAGCAGCTCAATCCGGGACAGGGGAACAGATACGCAGTATTTT.

J is TRBJ2-7 and V is TRBV27; D might be TRBD2 (5 bases). Germline assignment: CDR1 MNHEY and CDR2 SMNVEV (reference sequence). This CDR3 spans 12 amino acids. Trimming pared 3 bases from V and 6 bases from J, leaving 9 bases between. CDR3 coding DNA: TGTGCCAGCAGTTTTTTCGGAGGCGAGCAGTACTTC. This sequence encodes CASSFFGGEQYF.

The CDR3 spells CASTPKVGAYEQYF. The CDR3, as DNA: TGTGCCAGCACCCCCAAGGTAGGGGCCTACGAGCAGTACTTC. The chain joins TRBV28 to TRBJ2-7; weak D call: TRBD1 (5 bases). The germline V gene has CDR1 MDHEN and CDR2 SYDVKM. Trimming removed 7 bases at V and 2 bases at J, with 15 bases between. CDR3 length: 14 residues.

The CDR3 is CASSLGLAGDLYEQYF. The DNA for the CDR3 is TGTGCCAGCAGCCTGGGACTAGCGGGAGACCTTTACGAGCAGTACTTC. The rearrangement uses TRBV28 and TRBJ2-7, with 14 nucleotides matching TRBD2. There are 16 residues in the CDR3. V lost 6 bases and J lost 4; bases outside the gene matches: 8. Germline CDR1 and CDR2: MDHEN and SYDVKM.

J is TRBJ2-1 and V is TRBV2; the match to TRBD2 covers 10 bases. V lost 8 bases to trimming and J lost 5 bases; unmatched junction nucleotides: 6. CDR1 and CDR2 (germline): SNHLY, FYNNEI. The CDR3 sequence is 14 residues long. In DNA, the CDR3 is TGTGCCAGCTTCCTAGCGGGAGTCGACAATGAGCAGTTCTTC. Its translation is CASFLAGVDNEQFF.

The chain uses TRBV27 and TRBJ2-3, with D perhaps TRBD1 or TRBD2 (5 bases each). In germline, CDR1 is MNHEY, CDR2 SMNVEV (reference sequence). Trimming took off 8 bases at V and 6 bases at J, with 6 bases between the two ends. The CDR3 loop spans 10 amino acids. CDR3 sequence reads: CASWGDTQYF. CDR3 in DNA: TGTGCCAGCTGGGGGGATACGCAGTATTTT.

The CDR3 reads CASSWGPDQPQHF. In DNA form, the CDR3 reads TGTGCCAGCAGTTGGGGGCCCGATCAGCCCCAGCATTTT. The chain recombines TRBV27 with TRBJ1-5; a possible D gene is TRBD1 (6 bases). The germline gives CDR1 MNHEY, CDR2 SMNVEV (reference sequence). The CDR3 is 13 residues long. V lost 4 bases and J 5 bases, leaving 9 bases between the germline ends.

The chain links TRBV19 to TRBJ2-6; D is unresolved. CDR1 is LNHDA and CDR2 is SQIVND in the germline V gene (reference sequence). The CDR3 is made up of 14 amino acids. Trimming took off 5 bases at V and 0 bases at J, with 5 bases between the two ends. DNA of the CDR3: TGTGCCAGTAGTCCTTTCTCTGGGGCCAACGTCCTGACTTTC. Translated: CASSPFSGANVLTF.

The chain combines TRBV27 with TRBJ1-2; no clear D. Germline V gene sequence: CDR1 MNHEY, CDR2 SMNVEV (reference sequence). The CDR3 sequence is 10 residues long. The germline V and J ends were trimmed by 3 bases and 6 bases, with 2 bases remaining between them. The chain's CDR3 is CASSFDGYTF. In DNA form, the CDR3 reads TGTGCCAGCAGTTTCGATGGCTACACCTTC.

The chain employs TRBV5-6 and TRBJ2-7; TRBD1 aligns across 7 bases. This CDR3 comprises 14 residues. V shed 4 bases, J shed 5 bases, and the junction held 9 bases outside the gene matches. Germline values: CDR1 SGHDT, CDR2 YYEEEE. CDR3 bases: TGTGCCAGCAGCCTCGACAGGGCTATAAACGAGCAGTACTTC. It codes for CASSLDRAINEQYF.

V and J are TRBV4-2 and TRBJ2-7; D not certain. Trimming took off 4 bases at V and 5 bases at J, with 18 bases between the two ends. Per germline, CDR1 LGHNA and CDR2 YNFKEQ. CDR3 length: 15 residues. CDR3 residues: CASSPSETRIHEQYF. In DNA form, the CDR3 reads TGTGCCAGCAGCCCATCCGAGACTCGGATCCACGAGCAGTACTTC.

The V gene is TRBV21-1, the J gene TRBJ2-1; the table's D gene call, TRBD2, was not cross checked with the DNA. TRBV21-1 is a known pseudogene. The CDR3 runs 12 residues. The CDR3 loop is CASSKALTPKFF. The CDR3 DNA follows: TGTGCCAGCAGCAAAGCGCTGACTCCCAAGTTCTTC.

V is TRBV7-9 and J is TRBJ2-3, with TRBD2 matching 7 bases. Losses at the gene ends were 4 bases for V and 0 bases for J; bases not matched to a gene: 7. The CDR3 spans 16 residues. In germline, CDR1 is SEHNR, CDR2 FQNEAQ (reference sequence). Here the CDR3 DNA reads TGTGCCAGCAGCTACCGGCGGGAGCCCAGCACAGATACGCAGTATTTT. This gives the protein CASSYRREPSTDTQYF.

A note on this clone: Other DNA sequences from this sample encode an identical CDR3 as well. The V and J genes are TRBV19 and TRBJ2-1; D is perhaps TRBD2 (6 bases). The CDR3 runs 13 residues. The V and J ends lost 0 bases and 7 bases respectively, with 7 bases between them. CDR1 and CDR2 (germline): LNHDA, SQIVND (reference sequence). In DNA form, the CDR3 reads TGTGCCAGTAGTATAGATGGGGGGAATGAGCAGTTCTTC. Its protein product is CASSIDGGNEQFF.

The chain uses TRBV27 and TRBJ2-7; D may be TRBD2 (5 bases). Germline lookup yields CDR1 MNHEY and CDR2 SMNVEV (reference sequence). This CDR3 has 15 amino acids. V was trimmed by 0 bases and J by 2 bases, leaving 11 bases between them. Here the CDR3 reads CASSLSSAGAYEQYF. CDR3 nucleotides: TGTGCCAGCAGTTTATCGTCCGCCGGGGCCTACGAGCAGTACTTC.

V and J are TRBV13 and TRBJ2-1; no definite D call. V lost 3 bases to trimming and J lost 10 bases, with 13 bases between them. Germline V lookup: CDR1 PRHDT, CDR2 FYEKMQ (reference sequence). The CDR3 is 13 amino acids. In DNA, the CDR3 is TGTGCCAGCAGCTTTACGTGGGGTAAGGAGCAGTTCTTC. Residues: CASSFTWGKEQFF.

This chain connects TRBV6-6 to TRBJ2-7, with 7 bases matching TRBD2. The CDR3 has 14 amino acids. The trim removed 6 bases at V and 6 bases at J, leaving 11 bases unmatched. CDR1 and CDR2 from the germline V gene are MNHNY and SVGAGI (reference sequence). The CDR3 DNA reads TGTGCCAGCAGGGGGGACTATATGGTTGGCGAGCAGTACTTC. It specifies CASRGDYMVGEQYF.

The chain has TRBV5-6 and TRBJ2-3; D ambiguous. V lost 5 bases and J lost 6, with 16 bases in between. This CDR3 has 14 amino acids. Germline CDR1 is SGHDT and CDR2 is YYEEEE. The CDR3 region is CASSSAYRRDTQYF. The CDR3 nucleotides are TGTGCCAGCAGTTCAGCGTACCGCCGGGATACGCAGTATTTT. Looking up the rest from reference TRBV5-6 and TRBJ2-3 gives the full variable domain: DAGVTQSPTHLIKTRGQQVTLRCSPKSGHDTVSWYQQALGQGPQFIFQYYEEEERQRGNFPDRFSGHQFPNYSSELNVNALLLGDSALYLCASSSAYRRDTQYFGPGTRLTVL.

V gene TRBV5-6 combines with J gene TRBJ2-5; D uncertain. The J call may be incorrect, as the DNA end agrees better with TRBJ2-7. Germline loops: CDR1 SGHDT, CDR2 YYEEEE. CDR3 length: 14 residues. CDR3 loop: CASSLVSAAYEQYF. Here the CDR3 DNA reads TGTGCCAGCAGCTTGGTGTCAGCAGCATACGAGCAGTACTTC.

The rearrangement uses TRBV19 and TRBJ2-1, with a tentative D call TRBD2 (6 bases). This CDR3 has 13 residues. With 6 bases removed from V and 4 bases from J, the gap between germline ends came to 10 bases. Germline loops: CDR1 LNHDA, CDR2 SQIVND (reference sequence). CDR3 in amino acids: CASSEGLYNEQFF. For the CDR3, the DNA is TGTGCCAGTAGCGAGGGACTGTACAATGAGCAGTTCTTC.

Regarding this clone: This sample includes further DNA sequences coding for the same CDR3. The chain is built from TRBV19 and TRBJ2-7; TRBD1 might be the D (8 bases). CDR1 and CDR2 (germline): LNHDA, SQIVND (reference sequence). Trimming removed 5 bases at V and 1 base at J, with 15 bases between. The CDR3 spans 15 residues. The CDR3 region is CASSPGQGGSYEQYF. The CDR3, as DNA: TGTGCCAGTAGTCCCGGACAGGGAGGGTCCTACGAGCAGTACTTC.

For the CDR3, the DNA is TGTGCCAGCAGCCCGGGACTAGCGGGAGGCACCGGGGAGCTGTTTTTT. Protein: CASSPGLAGGTGELFF. This rearrangement joins TRBV5-4 to TRBJ2-2; 15 bases match TRBD2. V gave up 4 bases and J gave up 4 bases; unmatched junction bases: 2. Germline loops: CDR1 SGHNT, CDR2 YYREEE (reference sequence). The CDR3 runs 16 residues. Together with reference TRBV5-4 and TRBJ2-2, the CDR3 gives the full variable domain: ETGVTQSPTHLIKTRGQQVTLRCSSQSGHNTVSWYQQALGQGPQFIFQYYREEENGRGNFPPRFSGLQFPNYSSELNVNALELDDSALYLCASSPGLAGGTGELFFGEGSRLTVL.

This clone was recorded once. The chain combines TRBV5-6 with TRBJ1-1; D gene unclear. Germline CDR1 reads SGHDT; CDR2 reads YYEEEE. V lost 3 bases and J lost 0, with 18 bases in between. This CDR3 spans 17 amino acids. The CDR3 region has the DNA TGTGCCAGCAGCTATTCAGAGCCGGGCTACATGAACACTGAAGCTTTCTTT. Translation: CASSYSEPGYMNTEAFF.

The chain has TRBV13 and TRBJ2-2; TRBD1 matches at 8 bases. The CDR3 runs to 14 residues. In germline, CDR1 is PRHDT, CDR2 FYEKMQ (reference sequence). The V gene end was trimmed by 5 bases and the J gene end by 7 bases; junction bases not matched to a gene: 6. The CDR3 is CASSSRGRGGELFF. The CDR3 nucleotides read TGTGCCAGCAGCAGCAGGGGGCGCGGCGGGGAGCTGTTTTTT.